A selection of T cell receptor beta chains follows, all from one sample in a study of regulatory T cells in long-lasting Graves disease. One entry per CDR3 protein results from TCRdb running MiXCR on the multiplex PCR reads. The data hold approximately 350,000 distinct CDR3 sequences, with approximately 15% observed a single time. This same sample was also part of a study on T cells in Graves' hyperthyroidism and ophthalmopathy.

The sample consisted of peripheral blood mononuclear cells (PBMCs), taken at new diagnosis, from a patient treated with antithyroid drugs. The receptors were gathered from a man aged 40-49 years with Graves disease. Each CDR3 is given with its conserved first and last residue. The D gene is left open where the match is weak. Clone size is shown for a subset of rows, as once, few, many or a class of expanded clone.

V,size,D,J,CDR3
TRBV2,.,.,TRBJ1-6,CASRPEGGALHF
TRBV5-1,many,.,TRBJ1-4,CASSLGQLNEKLFF
TRBV20-1,many,.,TRBJ2-7,CSARDSRAVYEQYF
TRBV29-1,.,.,TRBJ2-5,CSVYTRETQYF
TRBV2,many,.,TRBJ2-7,CASSESRQRGEQYF
TRBV20-1,many,.,TRBJ2-5,CSAREDAQYF
TRBV7-2,many,TRBD1,TRBJ2-7,CASSTGTGGYYEQYF
TRBV5-1,many,.,TRBJ2-6,CASSLGGSGANVLTF
TRBV27,.,.,TRBJ1-3,CASSLSGAGNTIYF
TRBV9,many,.,TRBJ1-2,CASSRDTDGYTF
TRBV20-1,few,.,TRBJ1-6,CSATQPGIYNSPLHF
TRBV5-1,few,TRBD1,TRBJ2-7,CASSLRPRTGSYEQYF
TRBV12-3/TRBV12-4,many,TRBD1,TRBJ1-5,CASTMDRGQPQHF
TRBV4-2,few,TRBD1,TRBJ2-2,CASSIIGTGDTGELFF
TRBV27,many,.,TRBJ2-7,CASRPTASYEQYF
TRBV24-1,.,TRBD2,TRBJ2-5,CATSVERGASLETQYF
TRBV20-1,.,.,TRBJ1-5,CSARPYSGGQPQHF
TRBV7-2,many,.,TRBJ2-2,CASSLRGGVPNTGELFF
TRBV4-3,many,.,TRBJ2-3,CASSKGAMPDTQYF
TRBV6-1,.,.,TRBJ2-5,CASSDPDRLQETQYF
TRBV3-1,many,.,TRBJ1-2,CAAGREGTFNYGYTF
TRBV3-1,.,.,TRBJ2-7,CASSSPGAPGGEQYF
TRBV5-1,.,.,TRBJ2-1,CASSLAGQQEQFF
TRBV28,many,.,TRBJ1-6,CASSQGSNSPLHF
TRBV5-1,.,.,TRBJ1-4,CASSSQQGFNEKLFF
TRBV5-1,many,TRBD2,TRBJ2-5,CASSPGLAGGLETQYF
TRBV28,.,TRBD2,TRBJ2-2,CASSLPVGGDTGELFF
TRBV30,many,.,TRBJ1-1,CAWSQWGEAFF
TRBV5-1,.,TRBD2,TRBJ2-1,CASSFTSGGTLEQFF
TRBV18,.,.,TRBJ1-4,CASSPPRTATNEKLFF
TRBV27,.,.,TRBJ2-3,CASSLQLLGTDTQYF
TRBV6-2/TRBV6-3,many,.,TRBJ1-6,CASSPTRTSPLHF
TRBV12-3/TRBV12-4,many,.,TRBJ2-2,CASSLALSHGGELFF
TRBV12-3/TRBV12-4,.,.,TRBJ2-2,CASSLTGTGELFF
TRBV7-7,.,TRBD2,TRBJ2-1,CASSSGGEQFF
TRBV7-3,many,.,TRBJ2-1,CASSLGPGIMGGEQFF
TRBV12-3/TRBV12-4,many,.,TRBJ1-5,CASSLGQGGSQPQHF
TRBV3-1,many,.,TRBJ2-7,CASSQLTTYEQYF
TRBV5-1,.,.,TRBJ2-7,CASSLGQSNYEQYF
TRBV5-6,.,TRBD1,.,CASSDTGTGSETQYF
TRBV7-9,many,TRBD1,TRBJ2-5,CASSFGGQPQETQYF
TRBV2,few,.,TRBJ1-6,CASSEALGFLHF
TRBV28,many,.,TRBJ2-1,CASSLGGQINEQFF
TRBV20-1,many,TRBD1,TRBJ1-2,CSAYNTGGGYTF
TRBV7-2,.,.,TRBJ2-3,CASSFPSRSTDTQYF
TRBV2,many,TRBD1,TRBJ1-3,CASSAGTGAGNTIYF
TRBV12-3/TRBV12-4,few,.,TRBJ2-1,CASSLLSINNEQFF
TRBV5-1,.,.,TRBJ2-5,CASSSDSFETQYF
TRBV11-2,.,.,TRBJ2-5,CASSPDTGQTQYF
TRBV5-8,many,.,TRBJ2-5,CASSLTAGTQQETQYF
TRBV6-2/TRBV6-3,few,.,TRBJ2-5,CASSYSRGGTQYF
TRBV5-1,many,.,TRBJ1-4,CASSSRGGGEKLFF
TRBV6-2/TRBV6-3,.,TRBD1,TRBJ1-6,CASSPGTAYSPLHF